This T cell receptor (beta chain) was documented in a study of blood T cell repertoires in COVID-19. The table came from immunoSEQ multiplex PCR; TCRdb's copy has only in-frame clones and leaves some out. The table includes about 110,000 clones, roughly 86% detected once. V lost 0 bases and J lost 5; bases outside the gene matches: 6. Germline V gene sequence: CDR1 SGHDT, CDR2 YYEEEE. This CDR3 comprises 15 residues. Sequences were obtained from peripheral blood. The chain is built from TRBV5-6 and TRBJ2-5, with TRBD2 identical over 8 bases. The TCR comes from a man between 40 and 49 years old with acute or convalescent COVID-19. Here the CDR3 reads CASSLGLALPETQYF. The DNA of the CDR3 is TGTGCCAGCAGCTTGGGACTAGCGTTGCCCGAGACCCAGTACTTC.